The source of this T cell receptor beta chain is a study of glioma-infiltrating T cells after dendritic cell vaccination. On the study more broadly: At biweekly intervals, patients got three intradermal dendritic cell vaccine injections.

The table came from immunoSEQ multiplex PCR; TCRdb's copy has only in-frame clones and leaves some out. The sample records some 60,000 clones, roughly four fifths being singletons. General study results and limits: Few patients contributed both blood and tumor specimens.

The time point is: after dendritic cell vaccination, including at tumor progression/relapse. The CDR3 has 16 amino acids. Trimming took 0 bases from V and 6 from J; bases not matched to a gene: 5. CDR1 LGHNA and CDR2 YNFKEQ come from the germline V gene. Comment on this clone: Its antigen remains unknown.

This sequence originates from a human donor with glioblastoma. The sequenced sample was blood, obtained after dendritic cell vaccination. The chain couples TRBV4-2 to TRBJ1-5; 10 bases agree with TRBD1. CDR3 DNA: TGTGCCAGCAGCCAAGAACAGACAGGGGGCGGTCAGCCCCAGCATTTT. The encoded protein is CASSQEQTGGGQPQHF.